The clone carrying this T cell receptor (beta chain) has just a few counts. Antigen specificity is unknown. Time point specified: persistent/refractory GD, antithyroid drugs over 5 years with positive TRAb. RNA isolated from PBMCs was used to make the TCR library. An approximately 10-milliliter sample of peripheral blood was drawn into EDTA tubes. This entry is derived from a study of regulatory T cells in long-lasting Graves disease. Study-level information: Over-5-year antithyroid drug use with positive TSH receptor antibodies defined persistent Graves' disease in the study.

With iRepertoire HTBI primers and Arm-PCR of CDR3 regions, TCR beta libraries were built. A single record per CDR3 protein comes from TCRdb applying MiXCR to the multiplex PCR reads. The sample carries roughly 400,000 distinct CDR3 sequences, 20% recorded once. The CDR3 totals 14 residues. Trimming removed 7 bases from V and 4 bases from J, with 13 bases in between. Study conclusions and caveats: Persistent patients had more shared public clonotypes (fewer than 3,000) than new patients (about 900). Examination was confined to peripheral blood, excluding thyroid tissue.

The TCR comes from a female donor with Graves disease. Sequencing was performed on peripheral blood mononuclear cells (PBMCs), taken when the disease was refractory, from a patient treated with antithyroid drugs. The V gene is TRBV12-3 or TRBV12-4, the J gene TRBJ2-2; no clear D gene. This CDR3 is CASNGESSTGELFF. CDR3 bases: TGTGCCAGCAATGGAGAGTCAAGCACCGGGGAGCTGTTTTTT.